This entry is about one T cell receptor beta chain. Authors' analysis steps: For nucleated cells, counts were estimated from reference gene primer amplification. Produced via immunoSEQ multiplex PCR; TCRdb's table is partial and in-frame only. D and trimming come from the DNA, and the V and J calls and clone size come from that table. The sample records about 120,000 clones, less than 90% being singletons. This sample stems from a study of blood T cell repertoires in COVID-19. Study overall: Researchers got acute and convalescent COVID-19 samples from the United States, Italy and Spain. Sources were T cells, B-cell-depleted T cells, or PBMCs; the material itself was cDNA or gDNA.

Looked up from germline, CDR1 is SGHAT and CDR2 is FQNNGV. The V end lost 5 bases, the J end lost 4 bases, and 14 bases lay between the germline ends. The CDR3 sequence is 14 residues long. The V call is TRBV11-2, the J call TRBJ2-5; TRBD1 is a possible D gene (6 bases). The origin of this receptor is an elderly woman with acute or convalescent COVID-19. The sequenced sample consisted of peripheral blood. This chain's CDR3 is CASSPLRGRETQYF. For the CDR3, the DNA is TGTGCCAGCAGCCCACTGAGGGGGAGAGAGACCCAGTACTTC.